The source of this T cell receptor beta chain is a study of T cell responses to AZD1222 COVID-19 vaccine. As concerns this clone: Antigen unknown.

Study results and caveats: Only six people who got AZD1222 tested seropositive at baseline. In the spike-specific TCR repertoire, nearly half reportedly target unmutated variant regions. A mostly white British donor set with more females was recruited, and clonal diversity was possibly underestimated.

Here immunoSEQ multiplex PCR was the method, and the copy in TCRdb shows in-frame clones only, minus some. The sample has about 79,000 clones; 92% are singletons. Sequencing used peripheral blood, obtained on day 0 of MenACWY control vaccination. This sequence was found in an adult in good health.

This CDR3 reads CASKLGQGLTEAFF. CDR3 sequence (DNA): TGTGCCAGCAAGCTGGGACAGGGTCTCACTGAAGCTTTCTTT. The chain is built from TRBV2 and TRBJ1-1; 9 nucleotides agree with TRBD1. The V segment lost 7 bases and the J segment 4 bases; nucleotides outside the gene matches: 7. Germline V gives CDR1 SNHLY, CDR2 FYNNEI. The CDR3 runs to 14 residues.